This T cell receptor (beta chain) was obtained from a study of CD8+CD57+ T cells in acquired aplastic anemia. Study as a whole: DNA from sorted CD4+ and CD8+ cells averaged roughly 3.2 ug. Healthy donors yielded roughly 9.8 million CD4+ cell reads on average. General study results and limits: Simpson's diversity of CD8+ cells was not significantly different in patients compared with controls. Overlapping CD8+ CDR3 repertoires of patients and controls contained around 31 shared sequences.

This clonotype was detected ten times or more. Antigen: not known. Germline CDR1 SNHLY, CDR2 FYNNEI. The V end was cut by 0 bases, the J end by 8 bases, with 11 bases between. The CDR3 runs to 15 residues. Genomic DNA acted as the template from which TCR beta VDJ combination and CDR3 sequence profiling were carried out. TCRdb redid the calling of the reads with MiXCR, one entry per CDR3 protein. The table lists about 210,000 distinct CDR3 sequences, 34% of them singletons. This clonotype originated in a human donor in good health, serving as a control. The chain joins TRBV2 to TRBJ1-6; D might be TRBD1 (6 bases). The sample was sorted CD4+, CD8+, or CD8+CD57+ T cells (not recorded which) from PBMCs. CDR3 in DNA: TGTGCCAGCAGTGAAGCTCTTACAGGGTATTCACCCCTCCACTTT. This translates into CASSEALTGYSPLHF.